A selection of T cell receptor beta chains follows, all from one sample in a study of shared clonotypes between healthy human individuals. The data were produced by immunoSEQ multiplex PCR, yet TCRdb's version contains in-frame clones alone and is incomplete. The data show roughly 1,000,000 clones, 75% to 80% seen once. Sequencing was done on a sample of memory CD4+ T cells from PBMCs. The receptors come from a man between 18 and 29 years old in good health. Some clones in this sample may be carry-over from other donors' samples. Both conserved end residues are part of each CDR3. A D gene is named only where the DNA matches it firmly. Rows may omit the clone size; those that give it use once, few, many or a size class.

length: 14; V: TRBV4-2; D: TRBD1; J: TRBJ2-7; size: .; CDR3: CASSQDQGVYEQYF; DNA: TGTGCCAGCAGCCAAGATCAGGGGGTCTACGAGCAGTACTTC
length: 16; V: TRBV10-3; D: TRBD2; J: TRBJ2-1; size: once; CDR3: CAITGLAESSYNEQFF; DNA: TGTGCCATCACCGGACTAGCGGAAAGCTCCTACAATGAGCAGTTCTTC
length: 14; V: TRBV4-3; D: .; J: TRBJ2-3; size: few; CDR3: CASSQEGGWDTQYF; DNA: TGCGCCAGCAGCCAAGAAGGCGGCTGGGATACGCAGTATTTT
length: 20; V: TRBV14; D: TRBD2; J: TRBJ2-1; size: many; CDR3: CASSQRLGLAGFSSYNEQFF; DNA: TGTGCCAGCAGCCAGAGGCTGGGACTAGCGGGCTTCAGCTCCTACAATGAGCAGTTCTTC
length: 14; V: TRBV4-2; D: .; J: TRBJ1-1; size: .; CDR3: CASSRPGELTEAFF; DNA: TGTGCCAGCAGCCGGCCGGGGGAGCTCACTGAAGCTTTCTTT
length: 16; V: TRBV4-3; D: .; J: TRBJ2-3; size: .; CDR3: CASSQEALPQADTQYF; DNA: TGCGCCAGCAGCCAAGAGGCCTTACCACAGGCAGATACGCAGTATTTT
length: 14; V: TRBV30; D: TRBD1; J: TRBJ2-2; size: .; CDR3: CAWSRQGATGELFF; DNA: TGTGCCTGGAGTAGACAGGGGGCGACCGGGGAGCTGTTTTTT
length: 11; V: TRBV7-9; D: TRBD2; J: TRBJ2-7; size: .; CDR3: CASSSGGEQYF; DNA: TGTGCCAGCAGCTCGGGAGGCGAGCAGTACTTC
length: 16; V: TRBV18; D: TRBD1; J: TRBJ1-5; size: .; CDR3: CASSQGQGLSNQPQHF; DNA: TGTGCCAGCTCACAGGGACAGGGGTTAAGCAATCAGCCCCAGCATTTT
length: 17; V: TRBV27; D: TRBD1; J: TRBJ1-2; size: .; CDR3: CASSTNLGTGDDYGYTF; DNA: TGTGCCAGCAGTACCAACCTCGGGACAGGGGACGACTATGGCTACACCTTC
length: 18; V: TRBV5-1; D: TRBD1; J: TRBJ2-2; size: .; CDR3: CASSFHSPGTENTGELFF; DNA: TGCGCCAGCAGCTTCCACTCACCCGGGACAGAGAACACCGGGGAGCTGTTTTTT
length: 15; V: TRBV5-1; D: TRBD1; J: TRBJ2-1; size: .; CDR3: CASTPQGGSYNEQFF; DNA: TGCGCCAGCACCCCACAGGGGGGCTCCTACAATGAGCAGTTCTTC
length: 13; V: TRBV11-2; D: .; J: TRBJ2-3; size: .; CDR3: CASSRDHTDTQYF; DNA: TGTGCCAGCAGCAGGGACCACACAGATACGCAGTATTTT
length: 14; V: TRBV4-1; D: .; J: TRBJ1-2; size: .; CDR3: CASSQDGTVYGYTF; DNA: TGCGCCAGCAGCCAAGACGGGACGGTTTATGGCTACACCTTC
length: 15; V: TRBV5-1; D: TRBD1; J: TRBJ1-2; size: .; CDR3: CASSWGQGANYGYTF; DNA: TGCGCCAGCAGCTGGGGACAGGGGGCAAACTATGGCTACACCTTC
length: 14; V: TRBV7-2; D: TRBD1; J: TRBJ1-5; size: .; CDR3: CASTMDRAHQPQHF; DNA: TGTGCCAGCACCATGGACAGGGCGCATCAGCCCCAGCATTTT
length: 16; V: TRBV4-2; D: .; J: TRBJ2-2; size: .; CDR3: CASSQYIAENTGELFF; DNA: TGTGCCAGCAGCCAGTATATAGCGGAGAACACCGGGGAGCTGTTTTTT
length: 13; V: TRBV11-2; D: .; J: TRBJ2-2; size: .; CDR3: CASSFTNTGELFF; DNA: TGTGCCAGCAGCTTCACCAACACCGGGGAGCTGTTTTTT
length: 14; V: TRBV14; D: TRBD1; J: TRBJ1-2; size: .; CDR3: CASSPLGQGFGYTF; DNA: TGTGCCAGCAGCCCATTAGGACAGGGTTTTGGCTACACCTTC
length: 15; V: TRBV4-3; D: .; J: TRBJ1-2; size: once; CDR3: CASSQDVQDAYGYTF; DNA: TGCGCCAGCAGCCAAGATGTGCAGGATGCCTATGGCTACACCTTC
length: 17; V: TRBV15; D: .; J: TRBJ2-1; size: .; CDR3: CATSRGLEAVSYNEQFF; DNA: TGTGCCACCAGCAGAGGACTAGAGGCGGTCTCCTACAATGAGCAGTTCTTC
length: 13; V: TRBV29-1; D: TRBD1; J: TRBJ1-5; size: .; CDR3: CSARQGPNEPQHF; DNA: TGCAGCGCTCGACAGGGGCCCAATGAGCCCCAGCATTTT
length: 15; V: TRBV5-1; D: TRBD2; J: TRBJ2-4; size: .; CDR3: CASSLTSGAKNIQYF; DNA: TGCGCCAGCAGCTTGACTAGCGGAGCCAAAAACATTCAGTACTTC
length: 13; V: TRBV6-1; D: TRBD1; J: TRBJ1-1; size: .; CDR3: CASSVDRSTEAFF; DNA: TGTGCCAGCAGCGTGGACAGGTCGACTGAAGCTTTCTTT
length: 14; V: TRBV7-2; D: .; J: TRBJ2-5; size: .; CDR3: CASSLDGRGETQYF; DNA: TGTGCCAGCAGCTTAGACGGGAGAGGGGAGACCCAGTACTTC
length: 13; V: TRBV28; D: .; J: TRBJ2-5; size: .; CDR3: CASCPGDQETQYF; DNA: TGTGCCAGCTGTCCGGGGGATCAAGAGACCCAGTACTTC
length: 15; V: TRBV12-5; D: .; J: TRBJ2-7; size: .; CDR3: CASATGDARSYEQYF; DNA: TGTGCTAGTGCCACGGGTGATGCGAGGTCCTACGAGCAGTACTTC
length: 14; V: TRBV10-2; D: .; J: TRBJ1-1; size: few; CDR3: CASSVTAMNTEAFF; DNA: TGCGCCAGCAGTGTTACAGCCATGAACACTGAAGCTTTCTTT
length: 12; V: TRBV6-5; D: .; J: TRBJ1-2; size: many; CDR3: CASSTRGYGYTF; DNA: TGTGCCAGCAGTACCCGGGGCTATGGCTACACCTTC
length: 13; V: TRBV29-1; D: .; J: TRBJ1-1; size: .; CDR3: CSVRGAMNTEAFF; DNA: TGCAGCGTTCGGGGGGCCATGAACACTGAAGCTTTCTTT
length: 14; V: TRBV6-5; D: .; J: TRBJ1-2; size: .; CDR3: CASSYDPVNYGYTF; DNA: TGTGCCAGCAGTTATGACCCGGTGAACTATGGCTACACCTTC
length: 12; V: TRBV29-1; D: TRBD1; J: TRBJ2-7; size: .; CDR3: CSVRTGAYEQYF; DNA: TGCAGCGTCCGGACAGGCGCCTACGAGCAGTACTTC
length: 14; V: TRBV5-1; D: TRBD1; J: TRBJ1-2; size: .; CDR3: CASSPGTGTYGYTF; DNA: TGCGCCAGCAGCCCCGGGACAGGGACCTATGGCTACACCTTC
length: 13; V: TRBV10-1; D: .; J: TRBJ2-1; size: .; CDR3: CASSERRGNEQFF; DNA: TGCGCCAGCAGTGAAAGGAGGGGCAATGAGCAGTTCTTC
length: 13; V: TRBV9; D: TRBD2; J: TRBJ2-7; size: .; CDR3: CASSLSGKGEQYF; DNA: TGTGCCAGCTCCCTTAGCGGGAAGGGAGAGCAGTACTTC
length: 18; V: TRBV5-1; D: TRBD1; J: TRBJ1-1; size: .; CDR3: CASSLVWGQGMSATEAFF; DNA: TGCGCCAGCAGCTTGGTCTGGGGACAGGGGATGTCAGCCACTGAAGCTTTCTTT
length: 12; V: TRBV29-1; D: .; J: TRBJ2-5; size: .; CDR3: CSVVGGWETQYF; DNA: TGCAGCGTTGTTGGGGGCTGGGAGACCCAGTACTTC
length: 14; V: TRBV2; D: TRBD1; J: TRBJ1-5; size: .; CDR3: CASSRTGVFQPQHF; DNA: TGTGCCAGCAGCAGGACAGGGGTGTTTCAGCCCCAGCATTTT
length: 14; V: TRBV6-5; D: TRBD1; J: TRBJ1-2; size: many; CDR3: CASRRHRGTAGYTF; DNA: TGTGCCAGCAGGCGACACAGAGGGACAGCTGGCTACACCTTC
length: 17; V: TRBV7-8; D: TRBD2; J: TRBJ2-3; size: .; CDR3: CASSLALAGGYTDTQYF; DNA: TGTGCCAGCAGCTTAGCCCTAGCGGGAGGTTACACAGATACGCAGTATTTT
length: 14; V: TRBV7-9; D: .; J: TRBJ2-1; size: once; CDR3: CASSLALLSSEQFF; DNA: TGTGCCAGCAGCCTCGCCCTCCTCTCTAGTGAGCAGTTCTTC
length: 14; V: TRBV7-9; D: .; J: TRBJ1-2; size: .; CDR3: CASSPIGQSGGYTF; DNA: TGTGCCAGCAGCCCGATCGGACAGAGTGGTGGCTACACCTTC
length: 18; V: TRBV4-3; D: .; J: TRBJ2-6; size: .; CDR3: CASSQVRSGTSGANVLTF; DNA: TGCGCCAGCAGCCAAGTAAGATCGGGGACCTCTGGGGCCAACGTCCTGACTTTC